Listed below are T cell receptor beta chains from one sample, sequenced in a study of shared clonotypes between healthy human individuals. Profiled with immunoSEQ multiplex PCR; TCRdb holds only in-frame clones, not every one. The sample lists roughly 850,000 clones; about 96% were seen once. Sequencing was done on a sample of naive CD8+ T cells sorted from blood. The receptors here all came from a man aged 30-40 years in good health. The CDR3 runs from the conserved cysteine through the conserved F or W. A D gene is named only where the DNA matches it firmly. Clone size is given for some rows only: seen once, a few or many times, or a class if the clone is expanded.

j_call clone_size v_call d_call cdr3_nt cdr3_aa
TRBJ2-1 - TRBV5-1 - TGCGCCAGCAGCTTGGGCCCACTAGCGAGACAGGATGAGCAGTTCTTC CASSLGPLARQDEQFF
TRBJ2-1 - TRBV7-8 - TGTGCCAGCAGCCGAGACAGTTACAATGAGCAGTTCTTC CASSRDSYNEQFF
TRBJ2-2 - TRBV4-3 - TGCGCCAGCAGCCAGCCCGACGAGGGTACCGGGGAGCTGTTTTTT CASSQPDEGTGELFF
TRBJ2-1 - TRBV14 TRBD2 TGTGCCAGCAGCCAAGGGTTCGGACTAGCCTACAATGAGCAGTTCTTC CASSQGFGLAYNEQFF
TRBJ1-4 - TRBV9 - TGTGCCAGCAGCGTATCGGGGGGCGCGACTAATGAAAAACTGTTTTTT CASSVSGGATNEKLFF
TRBJ2-7 - TRBV25-1 - TGTGCCAGCAGTGAAATGAGGAACGAGCAGTACTTC CASSEMRNEQYF
TRBJ2-1 - TRBV10-2 TRBD2 TGCGCCAGCAGTGAGTCGAGGACTAGCGGGAGTAATGAGCAGTTCTTC CASSESRTSGSNEQFF
TRBJ2-7 - TRBV27 - TGTGCCAGCAGTTCCCGGGGTAGCGGCTCCTACGAGCAGTACTTC CASSSRGSGSYEQYF
TRBJ2-2 - TRBV10-2 - TGCGCCAGCGGGGGGCACACCGGGGAGCTGTTTTTT CASGGHTGELFF
TRBJ1-1 - TRBV29-1 TRBD1 TGCAGCGTCTTACAGGGGCGGGGGCCCAACACTGAAGCTTTCTTT CSVLQGRGPNTEAFF
TRBJ2-6 - TRBV11-2 - TGTGCCAGCAGCCCAGGGTGGGGAGACTCTGGGGCCAACGTCCTGACTTTC CASSPGWGDSGANVLTF
TRBJ2-3 - TRBV2 - TGTGCCAGCATCGGTCCCCAGCGGGGCACAGATACGCAGTATTTT CASIGPQRGTDTQYF
TRBJ2-7 - TRBV28 - TGTGCCAGCAGTTTCGTGGTGGTTGGCGTCTACGAGCAGTACTTC CASSFVVVGVYEQYF
TRBJ1-4 - TRBV15 TRBD1 TGTGCCACCAGCACCCGACAGGGGGTGGGTGAAAAACTGTTTTTT CATSTRQGVGEKLFF
TRBJ2-3 - TRBV2 - TGTGCCAGCAGCGCCGGGACACAGAACACAGATACGCAGTATTTT CASSAGTQNTDTQYF
TRBJ2-2 - TRBV14 - TGTGCCAGCAGCCGCGCCACCGGGGAGCTGTTTTTT CASSRATGELFF
TRBJ1-2 once TRBV9 TRBD1 TGTGCCAGCAGCGGGACGGGACAGGGCGTTAACTATGGCTACACCTTC CASSGTGQGVNYGYTF
TRBJ2-1 - TRBV27 - TGTGCCAGCAGTCCCGTTGTCAGAGGTTACAATGAGCAGTTCTTC CASSPVVRGYNEQFF
TRBJ2-3 - TRBV7-2 - TGTGCCAGCAGCCAAGTAAAAGGACAGACTAGCACAGATACGCAGTATTTT CASSQVKGQTSTDTQYF
TRBJ2-1 - TRBV4-1 TRBD2 TGCGCCAGCAGCCAACTTAGCGGGAGTTTGAACAATGAGCAGTTCTTC CASSQLSGSLNNEQFF
TRBJ2-3 - TRBV29-1 TRBD1 TGCAGCGTTGAAGATGGTGGACAGGGGTTCGGGGATACGCAGTATTTT CSVEDGGQGFGDTQYF
TRBJ2-2 - TRBV28 - TGTGCCAGCAGCCAGGGACCTTCGGGGGAGCTGTTTTTT CASSQGPSGELFF
TRBJ2-3 - TRBV28 - TGTGCCGGGTCTCGTCCCAACACAGATACGCAGTATTTT CAGSRPNTDTQYF
TRBJ2-1 - TRBV29-1 TRBD1 TGCAGCGTTGAGGGGACAGGGATTGAGCAGTTCTTC CSVEGTGIEQFF
TRBJ1-2 - TRBV6-6 - TGTGCCAGCAGTCCCAGCTCGACAGGCTATGGCTACACCTTC CASSPSSTGYGYTF
TRBJ2-3 - TRBV11-3 TRBD2 TGTGCCAGCAGCTTACCCTTAGCGGGAGGGCATAGTGCAGATACGCAGTATTTT CASSLPLAGGHSADTQYF
TRBJ2-1 - TRBV7-2 TRBD2 TGTGCCAGCAGCCCCCGGAGCAGCGGGGACTCCTACAATGAGCAGTTCTTC CASSPRSSGDSYNEQFF
TRBJ1-1 - TRBV27 - TGTGCCAGCAGTGGAGGGTGGAACACTGAAGCTTTCTTT CASSGGWNTEAFF
TRBJ2-7 once TRBV6-1 TRBD1 TGTGCCACCTTCACGCTGGGACAGGGGTCGTACGAGCAGTACTTC CATFTLGQGSYEQYF
TRBJ2-2 once TRBV7-9 - TGTGCCAGAACAGCGGAAACAGGAGGAGGGGGCACCGGGGAGCTGTTTTTT CARTAETGGGGTGELFF
TRBJ2-2 - TRBV28 TRBD1 TGTGCCAGCGGATACGACAGGGACAAGAACACCGGGGAGCTGTTTTTT CASGYDRDKNTGELFF
TRBJ1-2 - TRBV9 TRBD1 TGTGCCAGCAGCGTAGTAATACCCGGACAGGGGAAGGGCTACACCTTC CASSVVIPGQGKGYTF
TRBJ1-5 - TRBV2 TRBD1 TGTGCCAGCAGTTCCGGGACAGGGTTACAGCCCCAGCATTTT CASSSGTGLQPQHF